A single sample is the source of the 14 T cell receptor beta chains below, sequenced in a study of neurological immune-mediated disorders. MiXCR, applied by TCRdb to the 5' RACE reads, yields one record per CDR3 protein. In the table there are about 62,000 distinct CDR3 sequences, 4% to 6% of which are singletons. Input material: PBMCs. These receptors all come from a woman in her fifties or sixties with multiple sclerosis.

CDR3 in DNA: TGTGCCAGCACCAAGACAGGGTACAATGAGCAGTTCTTC. Translating it yields CASTKTGYNEQFF. The V call is TRBV6-5, the J call TRBJ2-1; 7 bases are a match to TRBD1. The V segment lost 7 bases and the J segment 4 bases; nucleotides outside the gene matches: 4. CDR1 and CDR2 from the germline V gene are MNHEY and SVGAGI. The CDR3 spans 13 residues.

There are many counts of this clonotype. The gene calls are TRBV5-1 and TRBJ1-2, with TRBD1 matching over 7 bases. V lost 3 bases and J lost 3; bases outside the gene matches: 5. Germline V CDR1 and CDR2: SGHRS, YFSETQ. The length of the CDR3 is 14 residues. The CDR3 DNA reads TGCGCCAGCAGCTCGACAGGGAAGGACTATGGCTACACCTTC. Protein sequence: CASSSTGKDYGYTF.

This clonotype was counted many times. The germline gene is not matched at one end of the junction; a read error may be the cause. DNA for the CDR3: TGTGCCAGCAGCTTGGTGCTGATGAATTCACCCCTCAACTTT. Translating gives CASSLVLMNSPLNF. The chain links TRBV5-6 to TRBJ1-6; no clear D gene. CDR1 is SGHDT and CDR2 is YYEEEE in the germline V gene. The CDR3 runs to 14 residues.

This clonotype was found many times. The rearrangement joins TRBV7-9 to TRBJ2-7; TRBD1 might be the D (5 bases). Germline-derived CDR1 and CDR2 are SEHNR and FQNEAQ (reference sequence). CDR3 length: 15 amino acids. The V and J ends lost 4 bases and 5 bases respectively, with 18 bases between them. The CDR3 reads CASSYPQGVSDEQYF. The CDR3 region has the DNA TGTGCCAGCAGCTACCCCCAGGGTGTTTCGGACGAGCAGTACTTC.

This clonotype was detected many times. This rearrangement joins TRBV25-1 to TRBJ1-2; TRBD1 might be the D (5 bases). V dropped 3 bases and J dropped 4 bases, with 12 bases sitting between them. This CDR3 has 14 amino acids. Germline-derived CDR1 and CDR2 are MGHDK and SYGVNS. CDR3 in DNA: TGTGCCAGCAGTGAGGGTCGGGGGGTCTATGGCTACACCTTC. Its translation is CASSEGRGVYGYTF.

This clonotype came up many times. This chain joins TRBV15 and TRBJ2-5, with D maybe TRBD2 (6 bases). Germline V lookup: CDR1 LNHNV, CDR2 YYDKDF (reference sequence). This CDR3 region has 16 residues. V lost 5 bases and J lost 5, with 21 bases in between. CDR3 bases: TGTGCCACCAGCCCACAAGAATTTCGGGGGAGGGAGACCCAGTACTTC. It translates to CATSPQEFRGRETQYF.

This clonotype was counted ten times or more. This sequence joins TRBV5-1 and TRBJ1-4; 11 nucleotides agree with TRBD1. Germline trimming cut 4 bases from V and 8 bases from J; bases unmatched to any gene: 7. CDR1 SGHRS and CDR2 YFSETQ come from the germline V gene. This CDR3 contains 15 residues. CDR3 sequence (DNA): TGCGCCAGCAGCGGAGGACAGGGGGCGATGGAAAAACTGTTTTTT. Residues: CASSGGQGAMEKLFF. Variable domain in full (rest from reference TRBV5-1 and TRBJ1-4): KAGVTQTPRYLIKTRGQQVTLSCSPISGHRSVSWYQQTPGQGLQFLFEYFSETQRNKGNFPGRFSGRQFSNSRSEMNVSTLELGDSALYLCASSGGQGAMEKLFFGSGTQLSVL.

Ten or more counts support this clonotype. The J gene is TRBJ2-7, the V gene TRBV7-2; no firm D call. V dropped 2 bases and J dropped 0 bases, with 11 bases sitting between them. Germline values: CDR1 SGHTA, CDR2 FQGNSA. The CDR3 length is 15 residues. In nucleotides, the CDR3 is TGTGCCAGCAGCTTAATTTTACCCGGCTCCTACGAGCAGTACTTC. Its translation: CASSLILPGSYEQYF.

This clonotype showed up many times. The chain has TRBV7-3 and TRBJ2-1; 8 bases are a match to TRBD2. The germline V gene encodes CDR1 SGHTA and CDR2 FQGTGA. V lost 1 base, J lost 13 bases, and 9 bases stayed unmatched. The length of the CDR3 is 14 residues. CDR3 in DNA: TGTGCCAGCAGCTTAAAAAGCGGGGGAGGGACTCAGTTCTTC. Its translation is CASSLKSGGGTQFF. Based on the CDR3 plus reference TRBV7-3 and TRBJ2-1, the full variable domain is GAGVSQTPSNKVTEKGKYVELRCDPISGHTALYWYRQSLGQGPEFLIYFQGTGAADDSGLPNDRFFAVRPEGSVSTLKIQRTERGDSAVYLCASSLKSGGGTQFFGPGTRLTVL.

Remarks on this clonotype: A much larger clone differs from this one at a single base, so this may be a read error. This chain joins TRBV12-3 or TRBV12-4 and TRBJ1-2; D possibly corresponds to TRBD1 (5 bases). V lost 5 bases to trimming and J lost 8 bases, with 12 bases between them. The CDR3 has 12 amino acids. The CDR3 region is CASSAGIVGYTF. In nucleotides, the CDR3 is TGTGCCAGCAGTGCAGGGATTGTGGGCTACACCTTC.

This clonotype has at least ten counts. V and J are TRBV7-8 and TRBJ2-5, with a possible D match to TRBD1 (6 bases). Trimming cost V 4 bases and J 2 bases, with 11 bases left between them. This CDR3 is 14 amino acids long. From germline, CDR1 is SGHVS and CDR2 FQNEAQ. The CDR3 sequence is CASSYDRLQETQYF. CDR3 bases: TGTGCCAGCAGCTATGACAGGTTGCAAGAGACCCAGTACTTC.

This clonotype was detected ten times or more. CDR3 DNA: TGTGCCAGCAGTTTCCACAGGAATGAAAAACTGTTTTTT. Its translation is CASSFHRNEKLFF. The V and J genes are TRBV12-3 or TRBV12-4 and TRBJ1-4; a possible D gene is TRBD1 (5 bases). Trimming took off 3 bases at V and 5 bases at J, with 7 bases between the two ends. This CDR3 contains 13 residues.

Many counts were recorded for this clonotype. The chain couples TRBV7-2 to TRBJ1-6; D gene unclear. The CDR3 covers 12 residues. CDR1 is SGHTA and CDR2 is FQGNSA in the germline V gene. V lost 2 bases and J 7 bases, leaving 3 bases between the germline ends. Here the CDR3 reads CASSLRNSPLHF. In DNA form, the CDR3 reads TGTGCCAGCAGCTTAAGAAATTCACCCCTCCACTTT.

This clonotype was counted at least ten times. V gene TRBV7-8 combines with J gene TRBJ1-1; D uncertain. The germline gives CDR1 SGHVS, CDR2 FQNEAQ. CDR3 size: 17 residues. The V end lost 2 bases, the J end lost 0 bases, and 16 bases lay between the germline ends. The CDR3 protein is CASSLLMTDYMNTEAFF. CDR3 DNA: TGTGCCAGCAGCTTACTCATGACGGATTACATGAACACTGAAGCTTTCTTT.